This T cell receptor (beta chain) was retrieved from a study of blood T cell repertoires in COVID-19. Per the study methods: By means of reference gene primer amplification, nucleated cell counts were estimated. This table comes from immunoSEQ multiplex PCR, and its TCRdb copy is limited to in-frame clones, with some not included. That table supplies the V and J calls and clone size; D and trimming were determined from the DNA. Among a few hundred thousand clones, over 80% were seen once, and the ten largest hold about 9.8%. As for this clone: Other nucleotide sequences in the sample specify the same CDR3.

Sequencing was done on a sample of PBMCs or T cells enriched from blood (not recorded which). This clonotype was sampled from a young woman who had recovered from COVID-19.

This CDR3 is CASSLQGSSYNEQFF. DNA of the CDR3: TGTGCCAGTAGCTTACAGGGAAGCTCCTACAATGAGCAGTTCTTC. The chain uses TRBV19 and TRBJ2-1, with D possibly matching TRBD1 (6 bases). The CDR3 consists of 15 residues. Germline loops: CDR1 LNHDA, CDR2 SQIVND (reference sequence). V was pared by 6 bases and J by 0 bases, with 12 bases between. Variable domain in full (rest from reference TRBV19 and TRBJ2-1): DGGITQSPKYLFRKEGQNVTLSCEQNLNHDAMYWYRQDPGQGLRLIYYSQIVNDFQKGDIAEGYSVSREKKESFPLTVTSAQKNPTAFYLCASSLQGSSYNEQFFGPGTRLTVL.